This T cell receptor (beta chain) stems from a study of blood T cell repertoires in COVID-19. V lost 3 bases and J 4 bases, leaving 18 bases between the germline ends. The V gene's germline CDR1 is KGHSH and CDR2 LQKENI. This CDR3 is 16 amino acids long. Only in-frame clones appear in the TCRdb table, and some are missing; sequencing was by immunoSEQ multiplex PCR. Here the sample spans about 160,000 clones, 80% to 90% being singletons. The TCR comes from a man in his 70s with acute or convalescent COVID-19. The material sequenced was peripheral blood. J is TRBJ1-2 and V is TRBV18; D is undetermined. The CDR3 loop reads CASSPGSGEGGYGYTF. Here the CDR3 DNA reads TGTGCCAGCTCACCTGGGTCCGGGGAGGGTGGCTATGGCTACACCTTC. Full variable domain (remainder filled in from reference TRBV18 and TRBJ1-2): NAGVMQNPRHLVRRRGQEARLRCSPMKGHSHVYWYRQLPEEGLKFMVYLQKENIIDESGMPKERFSAEFPKEGPSILRIQQVVRGDSAAYFCASSPGSGEGGYGYTFGSGTRLTVV.